Described below is a single T cell receptor beta chain sequence and its context. The entry originates in a study of blood T cell repertoires in COVID-19. Generated by immunoSEQ multiplex PCR, the TCRdb table keeps only in-frame clones and is missing some. Of some 80,000 clones listed, about 90% are singletons. The germline V gene has CDR1 SEHNR and CDR2 FQNEAQ (reference sequence). This CDR3 has 17 amino acids. The V and J ends lost 3 bases and 4 bases respectively, with 20 bases between them. Sequenced: peripheral blood. The sequence was collected from a woman aged 45-59 years with active or convalescent COVID-19. The rearrangement joins TRBV7-9 to TRBJ2-3, with a possible D match to TRBD2 (5 bases). The CDR3 region is CASSLDPGWALPDTQYF. The CDR3 DNA is TGTGCCAGCAGCTTGGACCCGGGGTGGGCGCTCCCAGATACGCAGTATTTT.